The text below deals with one T cell receptor (beta chain). Its cognate antigen is unknown. This sample stems from a study of T cell responses to AZD1222 COVID-19 vaccine. General study findings and limits: The study reported that nearly half of spike-specific TCRs target unmutated variant regions. Females made up more of the donors, who were largely white British, and clonal diversity may have come out too low.

The repertoire was sequenced with immunoSEQ multiplex PCR; TCRdb's copy has only in-frame clones and lacks some. This sample has about 110,000 clones; about 85% occur once, and the top ten carry around 4.5%. Second-dose schedules of about 4 or about 12 weeks were combined. CDR3 length: 14 amino acids. The material was peripheral blood, obtained 28 days after the second AZD1222 dose. This clonotype originated in an adult who received the AZD1222 COVID-19 vaccine. The chain couples TRBV21-1 to TRBJ2-4. TRBV21-1 is listed as a pseudogene. DNA of the CDR3: TGTGCCAGCGGTTCCCGGCCCCGGCTTTCGAATCAGTACTTC. This codes for CASGSRPRLSNQYF.